The 24 T cell receptor beta chains presented below share a single source sample, sequenced in a study of siplizumab effects on memory and regulatory T cells. Clones were read by immunoSEQ multiplex PCR, and TCRdb kept only the in-frame ones, dropping some. The profile shows 5,500 to 7,500 clones, around 58% of them singletons. Sequenced: effector memory CD8+ T cells sorted from blood. The sample's subset: unstimulated CD8+ effector memory T cells. The source of these receptors is a human donor in good health.

The chain has TRBV7-6 and TRBJ2-1, with TRBD1 matching 8 bases. V shed 2 bases and J 2 bases; nucleotides not matched to a gene: 2. Germline V lookup: CDR1 SGHVS, CDR2 FNYEAQ. The CDR3 is 15 residues long. In DNA, the CDR3 is TGTGCCAGCAGCTTAACAGGGGGACCCTACAATGAGCAGTTCTTC. This gives the protein CASSLTGGPYNEQFF.

The CDR3 region is CASSEAHRSTNEKLFF. CDR3 DNA: TGTGCCAGCAGTGAAGCGCACCGCTCAACTAATGAAAAACTGTTTTTT. The chain joins TRBV6-1 to TRBJ1-4; D not certain. Per germline, CDR1 MNHNS and CDR2 SASEGT. CDR3 length: 16 amino acids. Between the trimmed V and J ends, which lost 0 bases and 0 bases, there was a span of 8 bases.

This chain connects TRBV2 to TRBJ2-3, with 8 bases identical to TRBD1. V lost 6 bases to trimming and J lost 5 bases; unmatched junction nucleotides: 10. The germline V gene has CDR1 SNHLY and CDR2 FYNNEI. The CDR3 contains 15 residues. The CDR3, as DNA: TGTGCCAGCAGGGACGCAGGGGGCTTTAGAGATACGCAGTATTTT. Amino acids: CASRDAGGFRDTQYF.

This chain joins TRBV7-6 and TRBJ1-1; a possible D gene is TRBD1 (5 bases). V was trimmed by 2 bases and J by 4 bases, leaving 8 bases between them. The CDR3 has 13 residues. The germline gives CDR1 SGHVS, CDR2 FNYEAQ. CDR3 nucleotide sequence: TGTGCCAGCAGCTTACTCGGGGGCACTGAAGCTTTCTTT. Translating gives CASSLLGGTEAFF.

This clone was picked up a small number of times. The rearrangement links TRBV27 to TRBJ2-7, with TRBD2 matching 8 bases. The CDR3 contains 15 residues. J gave up 0 bases and V 5 bases, and 6 bases lay outside the gene matches. In germline, CDR1 is MNHEY, CDR2 SMNVEV (reference sequence). The CDR3: CASSPTSGLSYEQYF. CDR3 nucleotides: TGTGCCAGCAGTCCTACTAGCGGACTCTCCTACGAGCAGTACTTC.

This clone appeared a few times. The V and J genes are TRBV5-1 and TRBJ2-7, with 10 bases aligning to TRBD2. After removal of 0 bases from V and 6 bases from J, the junction contained 12 bases not matched to a gene. Germline loops: CDR1 SGHRS, CDR2 YFSETQ. The CDR3 consists of 17 residues. CDR3 region: CASSLATSGALGSEQYF. The CDR3 DNA sequence: TGCGCCAGCAGCTTGGCAACTAGCGGGGCCCTGGGGTCCGAGCAGTACTTC.

This clone has only a few counts. The rearrangement links TRBV7-9 to TRBJ1-3; the match to TRBD1 covers 7 bases. V trimming: 5 bases; J trimming: 0 bases; junction bases outside the gene matches: 10. The germline V gene has CDR1 SEHNR and CDR2 FQNEAQ (reference sequence). The CDR3 totals 17 residues. CDR3 loop: CASSIRDSTFSGNTIYF. CDR3 bases: TGTGCCAGCAGCATACGGGACAGTACCTTCTCTGGAAACACCATATATTTT.

This clone was observed a single time. V gene TRBV4-2 combines with J gene TRBJ2-7, with D possibly TRBD1 on 8 matching bases. Germline CDR1 LGHNA, CDR2 YNFKEQ. CDR3 length: 18 amino acids. Trimming pared 0 bases from V and 0 bases from J, leaving 18 bases between. CDR3 DNA: TGTGCCAGCAGCCAAGAAGGTAAACAGGGGGACTACTCCTACGAGCAGTACTTC. This sequence encodes CASSQEGKQGDYSYEQYF.

The CDR3 is CASSFRDEADTQYF. The CDR3 DNA reads as TGTGCCAGCAGTTTTCGAGACGAGGCAGATACGCAGTATTTT. The chain recombines TRBV27 with TRBJ2-3; D unresolved. Germline V gene data show CDR1 as MNHEY and CDR2 as SMNVEV (reference sequence). Trimming cost V 3 bases and J 4 bases, with 11 bases left between them. The CDR3 is made up of 14 amino acids.

V is TRBV27 and J is TRBJ1-1, with D perhaps matching TRBD1 (5 bases). Germline-derived CDR1 and CDR2 are MNHEY and SMNVEV (reference sequence). Deletions cut 0 bases from V and 4 bases from J, with 6 bases between. This CDR3 region has 13 residues. CDR3: CASSLSRGTEAFF. CDR3 DNA: TGTGCCAGCAGTTTATCGAGGGGCACTGAAGCTTTCTTT.

The V call is TRBV4-2, the J call TRBJ1-6; D is unresolved. The CDR3 runs to 16 residues. With 0 bases removed from V and 9 bases from J, the gap between germline ends came to 15 bases. The germline V gene encodes CDR1 LGHNA and CDR2 YNFKEQ. The CDR3 loop is CASSQDSWDPSSPLHF. DNA of the CDR3: TGTGCCAGCAGCCAAGATTCGTGGGATCCGTCTTCACCCCTCCACTTT.

The chain uses TRBV11-2 and TRBJ1-3; TRBD1 matches 9 bases. Germline V gives CDR1 SGHAT, CDR2 FQNNGV. V was pared by 10 bases and J by 4 bases, with 14 bases of the junction left unmatched. The CDR3 sequence is 16 residues long. The CDR3 here is CATGQGTFVGGNTIYF. Written as DNA, the CDR3 is TGTGCCACCGGACAGGGGACTTTTGTCGGCGGAAACACCATATATTTT. Together with reference TRBV11-2 and TRBJ1-3, the CDR3 gives the full variable domain: EAGVAQSPRYKIIEKRQSVAFWCNPISGHATLYWYQQILGQGPKLLIQFQNNGVVDDSQLPKDRFSAERLKGVDSTLKIQPAKLEDSAVYLCATGQGTFVGGNTIYFGEGSWLTVV.

The rearrangement uses TRBV4-1 and TRBJ2-2; D gene ambiguous. The CDR3 runs to 13 residues. Germline V gene sequence: CDR1 MGHRA, CDR2 YSYEKL. V dropped 2 bases and J dropped 2 bases, with 3 bases sitting between them. The CDR3 DNA reads as TGCGCCAGCAGCCAAAGTAACACCGGGGAGCTGTTTTTT. Its protein is CASSQSNTGELFF.

This chain links TRBV29-1 with TRBJ2-2; D is tentatively TRBD1 or TRBD2 (7 bases each). CDR3 length equals 14 residues. The V end was cut by 2 bases, the J end by 5 bases, with 12 bases between. Germline V gene data show CDR1 as SQVTM and CDR2 as ANQGSEA. CDR3 amino acids: CSVEHRGGTGELFF. The CDR3 nucleotides read TGCAGCGTTGAACACAGGGGAGGGACCGGGGAGCTGTTTTTT.

The chain couples TRBV19 to TRBJ1-1; weak D call: TRBD1 (6 bases). Trimming stripped 9 bases from V and 7 bases from J, with 18 bases between. The CDR3 covers 13 residues. Germline V lookup: CDR1 LNHDA, CDR2 SQIVND (reference sequence). This CDR3 reads CASQIRGGGEAFF. The CDR3 coding sequence is TGTGCCAGCCAAATCCGAGGGGGAGGTGAAGCTTTCTTT.

This clone qualifies as medium-sized (0.01 to 0.1%). The V call is TRBV15, the J call TRBJ2-5; the match to TRBD1 covers 12 bases. There are 15 residues in the CDR3. Germline CDR1 reads LNHNV; CDR2 reads YYDKDF (reference sequence). The V and J ends lost 5 bases and 5 bases, in that order; junction bases with no gene match: 6. CDR3: CATSGGQGAGETQYF. The CDR3 nucleotides are TGTGCCACCAGCGGGGGACAGGGGGCAGGGGAGACCCAGTACTTC. Based on the CDR3 plus reference TRBV15 and TRBJ2-5, the full variable domain is DAMVIQNPRYQVTQFGKPVTLSCSQTLNHNVMYWYQQKSSQAPKLLFHYYDKDFNNEADTPDNFQSRRPNTSFCFLDIRSPGLGDTAMYLCATSGGQGAGETQYFGPGTRLLVL.

This clone came up once. The chain carries TRBV4-1 and TRBJ2-1; D remains ambiguous. CDR1 is MGHRA and CDR2 is YSYEKL in the germline V gene. V lost 6 bases and J 5 bases, leaving 20 bases between the germline ends. The CDR3 has 16 residues. CDR3 in DNA: TGCGCCAGCAGTCCGAAGCCCATCGGGCTAAACAATGAGCAGTTCTTC. Its translation: CASSPKPIGLNNEQFF.

This clone was counted only a few times. The genes are TRBV9 and TRBJ2-1; unclear D gene. CDR1 SGDLS and CDR2 YYNGEE come from the germline V gene. Trimming took 3 bases from V and 4 from J, leaving 11 bases between them. The CDR3 spans 14 residues. The CDR3 coding sequence is TGTGCCAGCAGCGCGGCTCAGGCTTACAATGAGCAGTTCTTC. Protein sequence: CASSAAQAYNEQFF.

The V call is TRBV6-4, the J call TRBJ1-5; unclear D gene. V was cut by 3 bases and J by 5 bases, with 11 bases left in between. Germline V gives CDR1 MRHNA, CDR2 SNTAGT. The length of the CDR3 is 14 residues. The CDR3 sequence: CASSEEASYQPQHF. The DNA for the CDR3 is TGTGCCAGCAGTGAAGAGGCTTCCTATCAGCCCCAGCATTTT.

The CDR3 nucleotides read TGTGCCAGCAGAACAGAGATGGCCGGGGAGCTGTTTTTT. Protein sequence: CASRTEMAGELFF. The rearrangement uses TRBV9 and TRBJ2-2; D gene uncertain. CDR1 SGDLS and CDR2 YYNGEE come from the germline V gene. The CDR3 loop spans 13 amino acids. Trimming pared 5 bases from V and 6 bases from J, leaving 11 bases between.

There are a few counts of this clone. J is TRBJ1-1 and V is TRBV6-1, with TRBD1 as a possible D gene (6 bases). V was shortened by 1 base and J by 11 bases, with 14 bases between the two germline ends. This CDR3 is 13 amino acids long. Per germline, CDR1 MNHNS and CDR2 SASEGT. In DNA, the CDR3 is TGTGCCAGCAGTGAAGGGGCAGGGGCGGTGGCTTTCTTT. Translation gives CASSEGAGAVAFF.

This clone is medium-sized by share. V is TRBV4-2 and J is TRBJ2-3; D perhaps matches TRBD2 (5 bases). The germline V and J ends were trimmed by 8 bases and 6 bases, with 12 bases remaining between them. Germline lookup yields CDR1 LGHNA and CDR2 YNFKEQ. The CDR3 contains 12 residues. The CDR3 is CASLDSSDTQYF. The CDR3 region has the DNA TGTGCCAGCCTTGATTCTAGCGATACGCAGTATTTT.

By share of the sample, this clone is medium-sized. V usage is TRBV6-4 and J usage is TRBJ2-3; 10 bases line up with TRBD1. The germline gives CDR1 MRHNA, CDR2 SNTAGT. The CDR3 has 14 residues. V gave up 2 bases and J gave up 4 bases; unmatched junction bases: 0. CDR3 in DNA: TGTGCCAGCAGTGACGGACAGGGGGCAGATACGCAGTATTTT. Protein: CASSDGQGADTQYF.

V gene TRBV4-3 combines with J gene TRBJ2-3, with TRBD2 identical over 9 bases. The CDR3 runs to 15 residues. The V and J ends lost 0 bases and 6 bases, in that order; junction bases with no gene match: 4. CDR1 and CDR2 from the germline V gene are LGHNA and YSLEER. CDR3 sequence reads: CASSQDRGLADTQYF. The CDR3 DNA reads as TGCGCCAGCAGCCAAGATAGAGGACTAGCGGATACGCAGTATTTT.